The 15 T cell receptor beta chains in this list originate from one sample, sequenced in a study of Graves' ophthalmopathy and Graves' hyperthyroidism (dated by TCRdb to the late 2010s). Sequenced using an Illumina HiSeq 2000. For repertoire sequencing, TCR beta CDR3 regions were amplified from RNA transcripts. A first-round RT-PCR used HTBI primers with the Qiagen OneStep RT-PCR kit, followed by a second-round multiplex PCR, size selection and purification. In TCRdb, the public reads were trimmed at Q25 with fastp and aligned with MiXCR, with productive beta chains retained. Duplicate CDR3 protein sequences are folded into a single record with the most common DNA and genes. The sample contains over a million distinct CDR3 sequences, roughly two fifths of them found a single time. The top ten hold roughly 11% of the sample. The material sequenced was peripheral blood or thyroid tissue (not recorded which). These receptors came from an adult man with Graves' hyperthyroidism.

The V and J genes are TRBV29-1 and TRBJ2-1; tentatively, D is TRBD2 (6 bases). Germline V lookup: CDR1 SQVTM, CDR2 ANQGSEA. Trimming took off 5 bases at V and 0 bases at J, with 14 bases between the two ends. This CDR3 spans 15 amino acids. Written as DNA, the CDR3 is TGCAGCGTTAACACACAACTAGCCTCCTACAATGAGCAGTTCTTC. Its protein product is CSVNTQLASYNEQFF.

This chain links TRBV7-9 with TRBJ1-2; TRBD1 aligns across 7 bases. CDR3 length: 12 residues. Germline V gene data show CDR1 as SEHNR and CDR2 as FQNEAQ (reference sequence). J was trimmed by 4 bases and V by 8 bases; bases with no gene match: 4. The CDR3 bases are TGTGCCAGCGGGACAGAGCGCTATGGCTACACCTTC. Its translation: CASGTERYGYTF.

This chain uses TRBV20-1 with TRBJ1-3; a possible D gene is TRBD1 (6 bases). V lost 5 bases to trimming and J lost 3 bases, with 14 bases between them. This CDR3 has 14 amino acids. Germline loops: CDR1 DFQATT, CDR2 SNEGSKA (reference sequence). For the CDR3, the DNA is TGCAGTGCTGCTCGGACAGTCGTTGGAAACACCATATATTTT. Translated, it gives CSAARTVVGNTIYF.

The genes are TRBV15 and TRBJ2-2; 9 positions match TRBD1. Germline V gene lookup returns CDR1 LNHNV and CDR2 YYDKDF (reference sequence). The CDR3 consists of 17 residues. V lost 3 bases, J lost 1 base, and 6 bases stayed unmatched. The CDR3 DNA reads as TGTGCCACCAGCAGGTCCGGGACAGGGAAGAACACCGGGGAGCTGTTTTTT. Encoded protein: CATSRSGTGKNTGELFF. Full variable domain (missing parts from reference TRBV15 and TRBJ2-2): DAMVIQNPRYQVTQFGKPVTLSCSQTLNHNVMYWYQQKSSQAPKLLFHYYDKDFNNEADTPDNFQSRRPNTSFCFLDIRSPGLGDTAMYLCATSRSGTGKNTGELFFGEGSRLTVL.

This clonotype has ten or more counts. V is TRBV14 and J is TRBJ1-2; D not certain. The germline CDR1 and CDR2 sequences are SGHDN and FVKESK. Trimming left V 0 bases short and J 7 bases short, with 15 bases between. The CDR3 loop spans 15 amino acids. The CDR3 loop reads CASSQDRWELGGYTF. DNA of the CDR3: TGTGCCAGCAGCCAAGATCGATGGGAATTGGGTGGCTACACCTTC.

J is TRBJ2-7 and V is TRBV5-1, with TRBD1 identical over 9 bases. The trim removed 0 bases at V and 4 bases at J, leaving 14 bases unmatched. CDR3 size: 18 residues. Looked up from germline, CDR1 is SGHRS and CDR2 is YFSETQ. CDR3 amino acids: CASSLETLPGTGFYEQYF. CDR3 DNA sequence: TGCGCCAGCAGCTTGGAAACGCTTCCAGGGACAGGGTTTTACGAGCAGTACTTC.

This clonotype was observed a few times. The gene calls are TRBV12-3 or TRBV12-4 and TRBJ1-4; TRBD1 might be the D (5 bases). Trimming stripped 2 bases from V and 8 bases from J, with 15 bases between. The CDR3 loop spans 15 amino acids. CDR3 DNA: TGTGCCAGCAGTTTATTCTCCGGCAGGGCGGAAAAACTGTTTTTT. This codes for CASSLFSGRAEKLFF.

This clonotype appeared many times. The chain recombines TRBV12-3 or TRBV12-4 with TRBJ2-7, with 12 nucleotides matching TRBD2. The CDR3 has 13 residues. V trimming: 6 bases; J trimming: 3 bases; junction bases outside the gene matches: 0. CDR3 sequence (DNA): TGTGCCAGCAGGGGACTAGCGGGCTACGAGCAGTACTTC. Protein: CASRGLAGYEQYF.

This clonotype came up many times. The chain links TRBV6-1 to TRBJ1-1; D ambiguous. CDR1 MNHNS and CDR2 SASEGT come from the germline V gene. The CDR3 covers 10 residues. Trimming stripped 9 bases from V and 5 bases from J, with 7 bases between. CDR3 region: CASRETEAFF. DNA of the CDR3: TGTGCCAGTAGGGAAACTGAAGCTTTCTTT.

This clonotype was seen ten or more times. J is TRBJ1-4 and V is TRBV19; D gene ambiguous. The germline CDR1 and CDR2 sequences are LNHDA and SQIVND (reference sequence). The CDR3 has 12 amino acids. V was pared by 10 bases and J by 4 bases, with 10 bases between. CDR3 region: CATAERNEKLFF. DNA of the CDR3: TGTGCCACCGCGGAACGTAATGAAAAACTGTTTTTT.

This clonotype was detected ten times or more. V is TRBV7-2 and J is TRBJ2-5; 15 bases map to TRBD2. The V segment lost 5 bases and the J segment 5 bases; nucleotides outside the gene matches: 9. This CDR3 contains 17 residues. Germline loops: CDR1 SGHTA, CDR2 FQGNSA. DNA of the CDR3: TGTGCCAGCAGCCCGGGACTAGCGGGAGGACGAGGGGAGACCCAGTACTTC. Translated, it gives CASSPGLAGGRGETQYF. Full variable domain (remainder filled in from reference TRBV7-2 and TRBJ2-5): GAGVSQSPSNKVTEKGKDVELRCDPISGHTALYWYRQSLGQGLEFLIYFQGNSAPDKSGLPSDRFSAERTGGSVSTLTIQRTQQEDSAVYLCASSPGLAGGRGETQYFGPGTRLLVL.

This clonotype was seen at least ten times. The V gene is TRBV2, the J gene TRBJ2-7; D not certain. Trimming took off 7 bases at V and 0 bases at J, with 13 bases between the two ends. This CDR3 is built from 14 residues. Germline V gene sequence: CDR1 SNHLY, CDR2 FYNNEI. CDR3 loop: CASNQRGSSYEQYF. DNA of the CDR3: TGTGCCAGCAACCAGCGCGGAAGCTCCTACGAGCAGTACTTC. The whole variable domain, remainder taken from reference TRBV2 and TRBJ2-7, is EPEVTQTPSHQVTQMGQEVILRCVPISNHLYFYWYRQILGQKVEFLVSFYNNEISEKSEIFDDQFSVERPDGSNFTLKIRSTKLEDSAMYFCASNQRGSSYEQYFGPGTRLTVT.

Many counts were recorded for this clonotype. V and J are TRBV9 and TRBJ1-4, with 7 bases identical to TRBD1. The J segment lost 6 bases and the V segment lost 4 bases, leaving 9 bases of the junction unmatched. CDR1 is SGDLS, CDR2 YYNGEE, per germline. The CDR3 totals 15 residues. The CDR3 DNA reads as TGTGCCAGCAGCTTAACAGGGGCGCGGGATGAAAAACTGTTTTTT. Translation gives CASSLTGARDEKLFF.

The J gene is TRBJ1-1, the V gene TRBV5-1; the D is unclear. Germline loops: CDR1 SGHRS, CDR2 YFSETQ. Trimming pared 7 bases from V and 7 bases from J, leaving 11 bases between. The CDR3 totals 11 residues. The CDR3 DNA is TGCGCCAGCCGGGAGGAGGGTGAAGCTTTCTTT. Translated, it gives CASREEGEAFF.

This clonotype was counted only a few times. The rearrangement uses TRBV9 and TRBJ2-7, with D maybe TRBD2 (5 bases). The CDR3 totals 15 residues. Germline V gene data show CDR1 as SGDLS and CDR2 as YYNGEE. Trimming left V 5 bases short and J 2 bases short, with 17 bases between. The CDR3 loop is CASRHKEAETYEQYF. The CDR3 DNA is TGTGCCAGCAGGCACAAGGAGGCTGAGACCTACGAGCAGTACTTC. Full variable domain (missing parts from reference TRBV9 and TRBJ2-7): DSGVTQTPKHLITATGQRVTLRCSPRSGDLSVYWYQQSLDQGLQFLIQYYNGEERAKGNILERFSAQQFPDLHSELNLSSLELGDSALYFCASRHKEAETYEQYFGPGTRLTVT.